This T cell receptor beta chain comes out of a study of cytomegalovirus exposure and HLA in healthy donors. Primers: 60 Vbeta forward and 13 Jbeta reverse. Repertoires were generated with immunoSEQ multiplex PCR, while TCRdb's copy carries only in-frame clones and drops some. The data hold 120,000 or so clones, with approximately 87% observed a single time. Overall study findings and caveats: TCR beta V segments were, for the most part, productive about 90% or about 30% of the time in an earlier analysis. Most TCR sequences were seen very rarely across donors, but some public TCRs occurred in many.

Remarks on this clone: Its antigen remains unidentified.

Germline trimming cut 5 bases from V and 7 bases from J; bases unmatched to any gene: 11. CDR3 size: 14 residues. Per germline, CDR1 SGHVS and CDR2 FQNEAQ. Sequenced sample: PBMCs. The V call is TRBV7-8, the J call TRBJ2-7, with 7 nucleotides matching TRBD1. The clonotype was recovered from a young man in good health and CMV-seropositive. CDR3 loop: CASSMTGSVGEQYF. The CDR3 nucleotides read TGTGCCAGCAGCATGACAGGGTCCGTAGGGGAGCAGTACTTC.